Shown below are 30 T cell receptor beta chains from a single sample sequenced in a study of CD8+ T cells in alopecia areata. Isolated RNA was reverse transcribed into cDNA used as the sequencing template. The repertoire was sequenced with immunoSEQ multiplex PCR; TCRdb's copy has only in-frame clones and lacks some. The sample carries under 350,000 clones, more than 45% recorded once. Stated treatment: oral pan-JAK inhibitor, 5-10 mg twice daily. The sample here was CD4+ T cells sorted from blood, taken at week 24, from a patient treated with tofacitinib. The receptor source for this set is a human donor with alopecia areata.

V gene TRBV7-3 combines with J gene TRBJ2-2, with unresolved D. Trimming removed 4 bases from V and 3 bases from J, with 3 bases in between. Per the germline V gene, CDR1 is SGHTA and CDR2 is FQGTGA. The length of the CDR3 is 12 residues. CDR3 coding DNA: TGTGCCAGCAGCTCCGACACCGGGGAGCTGTTTTTT. As protein: CASSSDTGELFF. The complete variable domain, with remaining parts taken from reference TRBV7-3 and TRBJ2-2, reads GAGVSQTPSNKVTEKGKYVELRCDPISGHTALYWYRQSLGQGPEFLIYFQGTGAADDSGLPNDRFFAVRPEGSVSTLKIQRTERGDSAVYLCASSSDTGELFFGEGSRLTVL.

V and J are TRBV9 and TRBJ1-1; TRBD1 aligns across 8 bases. Germline values: CDR1 SGDLS, CDR2 YYNGEE. There are 18 residues in the CDR3. Trimming at V came to 2 bases and at J to 0 bases, leaving 12 bases not matched to a gene. The DNA for the CDR3 is TGTGCCAGCAGCGTGTTCGAGTACCCACAGGGGGTGAACACTGAAGCTTTCTTT. Its translation: CASSVFEYPQGVNTEAFF.

The V and J genes are TRBV4-3 and TRBJ2-4; TRBD1 aligns across 9 bases. Trimming took 3 bases from V and 0 from J; bases not matched to a gene: 15. The CDR3 runs to 20 residues. Germline V CDR1 and CDR2: LGHNA, YSLEER. In DNA, the CDR3 is TGCGCCAGCAGCCAGGAGGGACCGGACAGGGGAATTCTAGCCAAAAACATTCAGTACTTC. Residues: CASSQEGPDRGILAKNIQYF.

The chain recombines TRBV9 with TRBJ2-7; D is possibly TRBD2 (6 bases). Germline V gives CDR1 SGDLS, CDR2 YYNGEE. With 2 bases removed from V and 8 bases from J, the gap between germline ends came to 11 bases. CDR3 length: 12 residues. CDR3 sequence reads: CASSVVAGKQYF. Written as DNA, the CDR3 is TGTGCCAGCAGCGTTGTTGCGGGGAAGCAGTACTTC.

The chain combines TRBV5-4 with TRBJ2-5, with D tentatively TRBD2 (5 bases). Germline V gene lookup returns CDR1 SGHNT and CDR2 YYREEE (reference sequence). V shed 2 bases and J shed 9 bases, with 17 bases lying between them. The CDR3 sequence is 14 residues long. CDR3 sequence (DNA): TGTGCCAGCAGCTTATTATCCGCTTACGGGGCCCAGTACTTC. This encodes CASSLLSAYGAQYF.

The rearrangement joins TRBV15 to TRBJ2-5; D uncertain. The CDR3 is 16 residues long. The germline V and J ends were trimmed by 3 bases and 1 base, with 15 bases remaining between them. Germline V lookup: CDR1 LNHNV, CDR2 YYDKDF (reference sequence). This CDR3 reads CATSRGRWRPQETQYF. CDR3 bases: TGTGCCACCAGCAGGGGCAGATGGCGCCCCCAAGAGACCCAGTACTTC.

This chain joins TRBV28 and TRBJ1-6, with TRBD1 as a possible D gene (6 bases). Looked up from germline, CDR1 is MDHEN and CDR2 is SYDVKM. Trimming removed 5 bases at V and 2 bases at J, with 13 bases between. This CDR3 has 16 residues. CDR3 nucleotide sequence: TGTGCCAGCAGTCCTGGGGGACAAGCCTATAATTCACCCCTCCACTTT. Translating it yields CASSPGGQAYNSPLHF.

The V and J genes are TRBV30 and TRBJ2-5, with 8 bases lining up with TRBD2. The CDR3 totals 16 residues. Germline CDR1 and CDR2: GTSNPN and SVGIG (reference sequence). The trim removed 0 bases at V and 3 bases at J, leaving 9 bases unmatched. The CDR3 DNA follows: TGTGCCTGGAGTGTACCGGGGGGGGCGACGAAAGAGACCCAGTACTTC. Its protein is CAWSVPGGATKETQYF.

The chain employs TRBV7-9 and TRBJ2-7, with 7 bases lining up with TRBD2. The V gene's germline CDR1 is SEHNR and CDR2 FQNEAQ (reference sequence). This CDR3 is built from 15 residues. With V trimmed by 5 bases and J by 2 bases, 9 bases remained unmatched. The CDR3 loop reads CASSTRASGPYEQYF. Written as DNA, the CDR3 is TGTGCCAGCAGCACAAGGGCTAGCGGACCCTACGAGCAGTACTTC.

A few counts support this clone. This chain uses TRBV30 with TRBJ2-3, with TRBD1 as a possible D gene (5 bases). The CDR3 spans 14 residues. From germline, CDR1 is GTSNPN and CDR2 SVGIG (reference sequence). Trimming stripped 4 bases from V and 2 bases from J, with 13 bases between. This CDR3 is CAWISGIVTDTQYF. In nucleotides, the CDR3 is TGTGCCTGGATTTCAGGGATCGTCACAGATACGCAGTATTTT.

The V and J genes are TRBV27 and TRBJ2-7; 9 bases agree with TRBD2. The V segment lost 2 bases and the J segment 0 bases; nucleotides outside the gene matches: 14. The CDR3 length is 19 residues. In germline, CDR1 is MNHEY, CDR2 SMNVEV (reference sequence). The CDR3 sequence: CASSLRLGVAGANSYEQYF. The CDR3 nucleotides are TGTGCCAGCAGTTTACGCCTGGGGGTAGCGGGGGCGAACTCCTACGAGCAGTACTTC.

The V call is TRBV7-2, the J call TRBJ2-3; maybe TRBD2 (5 bases). The V gene's germline CDR1 is SGHTA and CDR2 FQGNSA. V was cut by 3 bases and J by 0 bases, with 7 bases left in between. This CDR3 is 14 amino acids long. The CDR3 protein is CASSFDYSTDTQYF. DNA for the CDR3: TGTGCCAGCAGCTTTGACTATAGCACAGATACGCAGTATTTT.

The V gene is TRBV2, the J gene TRBJ2-2; D unclear. This CDR3 has 12 amino acids. V was trimmed by 6 bases and J by 2 bases, leaving 4 bases between them. In germline, CDR1 is SNHLY, CDR2 FYNNEI. The CDR3, as DNA: TGTGCCAGCAGGGAAAACACCGGGGAGCTGTTTTTT. This translates into CASRENTGELFF.

The chain links TRBV6-5 to TRBJ1-5; the D is unclear. The germline V gene has CDR1 MNHEY and CDR2 SVGAGI. The germline V and J ends were trimmed by 0 bases and 5 bases, with 5 bases remaining between them. This CDR3 has 13 amino acids. DNA of the CDR3: TGTGCCAGCAGTTACTCGGGGTATCAGCCCCAGCATTTT. Protein sequence: CASSYSGYQPQHF.

V is TRBV27 and J is TRBJ2-7; D is possibly TRBD1 (5 bases). This CDR3 comprises 12 residues. Germline CDR1 MNHEY, CDR2 SMNVEV (reference sequence). Trimming pared 4 bases from V and 7 bases from J, leaving 11 bases between. The CDR3: CASSSPGPEQYF. In DNA, the CDR3 is TGTGCCAGCAGTTCGCCAGGGCCGGAGCAGTACTTC.

This chain joins TRBV28 and TRBJ2-1, with 15 bases lining up with TRBD2. There are 17 residues in the CDR3. Germline values: CDR1 MDHEN, CDR2 SYDVKM. The V segment lost 5 bases and the J segment 4 bases; nucleotides outside the gene matches: 6. The chain's CDR3 is CASSQGTSGGSYNEQFF. Here the CDR3 DNA reads TGTGCCAGCAGTCAAGGGACTAGCGGGGGGTCTTACAATGAGCAGTTCTTC.

This clone was seen once. J is TRBJ1-2 and V is TRBV15, with TRBD1 as a possible D gene (6 bases). This CDR3 spans 15 amino acids. Per the germline V gene, CDR1 is LNHNV and CDR2 is YYDKDF (reference sequence). V shed 1 base and J shed 8 bases, with 17 bases lying between them. Written as DNA, the CDR3 is TGTGCCACCAGCAGAGCAGGAGGTGGGGGCTGGGGCTACACCTTC. The encoded protein is CATSRAGGGGWGYTF.

This clone was seen only a few times. A read error may produce the germline difference seen at one junction end. J is TRBJ1-1 and V is TRBV29-1; no clear D gene. Germline V gives CDR1 SQVTM, CDR2 ANQGSEA. The CDR3 consists of 10 residues. The CDR3 region is CSVEVPGAFF. CDR3 coding DNA: TGCAGCGTAGAAGTCCCCGGAGCTTTCTTT.

The chain employs TRBV5-1 and TRBJ2-2; maybe TRBD2 (5 bases). The germline gives CDR1 SGHRS, CDR2 YFSETQ. This CDR3 is built from 14 residues. V lost 4 bases to trimming and J lost 4 bases, with 11 bases between them. The CDR3 coding sequence is TGCGCCAGCAGCGGTAGCCGGGGCACCGGGGAGCTGTTTTTT. It specifies CASSGSRGTGELFF.

The chain carries TRBV6-5 and TRBJ2-5; D possibly corresponds to TRBD1 (6 bases). Trimming stripped 10 bases from V and 2 bases from J, with 20 bases between. CDR3 length: 15 residues. Germline CDR1 is MNHEY and CDR2 is SVGAGI. The CDR3 DNA is TGTGCCACCGAACCGGGACACAGCTTACAAGAGACCCAGTACTTC. Translated, it gives CATEPGHSLQETQYF.

The rearrangement links TRBV14 to TRBJ2-4; D call uncertain. V was clipped by 0 bases and J by 10 bases, with 4 bases between them. CDR1 and CDR2 (germline): SGHDN, FVKESK. The CDR3 is 11 amino acids. CDR3 DNA: TGTGCCAGCAGCCAAGACTGGATTCAGTACTTC. This translates into CASSQDWIQYF.

The chain couples TRBV30 to TRBJ1-2; tentative D call: TRBD1 (6 bases). Per germline, CDR1 GTSNPN and CDR2 SVGIG (reference sequence). Trimming pared 1 base from V and 4 bases from J, leaving 10 bases between. This CDR3 is built from 13 residues. The CDR3 protein is CAWSAGASYGYTF. The CDR3, as DNA: TGTGCCTGGAGTGCAGGGGCTTCCTATGGCTACACCTTC.

This clone was detected only once. The rearrangement uses TRBV6-1 and TRBJ1-5; no firm D call. The CDR3 loop spans 11 amino acids. The ends were cut back, 4 bases at V and 12 bases at J, with 10 bases in the middle. Germline V lookup: CDR1 MNHNS, CDR2 SASEGT. The CDR3 nucleotides read TGTGCCAGCAGTGGACTCTATGACCAGCATTTT. This sequence encodes CASSGLYDQHF.

This chain links TRBV25-1 with TRBJ2-3, with a weak D call TRBD1 (6 bases). The ends were cut back, 3 bases at V and 3 bases at J, with 13 bases in the middle. Germline V gene sequence: CDR1 MGHDK, CDR2 SYGVNS. CDR3 length equals 15 residues. The CDR3 DNA reads as TGTGCCAGCAGTGAGTCAGGGGTGATAACAGATACGCAGTATTTT. It specifies CASSESGVITDTQYF.

Only one count was recorded for this clone. The CDR3 reads CASSLRVGSQPQHF. CDR3 sequence (DNA): TGTGCCAGCAGTTTAAGGGTTGGGAGTCAGCCCCAGCATTTT. J is TRBJ1-5 and V is TRBV27; D is ambiguous. This CDR3 comprises 14 residues. Germline V lookup: CDR1 MNHEY, CDR2 SMNVEV (reference sequence). V lost 2 bases and J 6 bases, leaving 11 bases between the germline ends.

This clone was seen a few times. The chain uses TRBV2 and TRBJ2-5; a possible D gene is TRBD1 (6 bases). V was trimmed by 7 bases and J by 5 bases, leaving 11 bases between them. The CDR3 runs to 12 residues. Germline V CDR1 and CDR2: SNHLY, FYNNEI. In DNA, the CDR3 is TGTGCCAGCACCCGGGACACGGAGACCCAGTACTTC. Its translation: CASTRDTETQYF.

The V and J genes are TRBV2 and TRBJ2-3, with TRBD1 matching 7 bases. The length of the CDR3 is 15 residues. Germline CDR1 is SNHLY and CDR2 is FYNNEI. V lost 6 bases and J lost 3; bases outside the gene matches: 9. DNA for the CDR3: TGTGCCAGCAGCGACAGGGCGTGGAGTACAGATACGCAGTATTTT. Protein product: CASSDRAWSTDTQYF.

This clone occurred a few times. V is TRBV28 and J is TRBJ1-5, with D possibly TRBD1 on 5 matching bases. V gave up 6 bases and J gave up 4 bases, with 13 bases separating them. The CDR3 runs 14 residues. From germline, CDR1 is MDHEN and CDR2 SYDVKM. For the CDR3, the DNA is TGTGCCAGCAGATCTATCCAGGGAAATCAGCCCCAGCATTTT. It translates to CASRSIQGNQPQHF. Using reference TRBV28 and TRBJ1-5 for the parts outside the CDR3, the full variable domain is DVKVTQSSRYLVKRTGEKVFLECVQDMDHENMFWYRQDPGLGLRLIYFSYDVKMKEKGDIPEGYSVSREKKERFSLILESASTNQTSMYLCASRSIQGNQPQHFGDGTRLSIL.

A single count supports this clone. The J gene is TRBJ1-2, the V gene TRBV4-3, with 7 bases fitting TRBD1. The CDR3 loop spans 15 amino acids. Germline assignment: CDR1 LGHNA and CDR2 YSLEER. V dropped 8 bases and J dropped 3; count of bases not matched to a gene: 12. The CDR3 here is CASSLMQGVDYGYTF. The CDR3 DNA sequence: TGCGCCAGCTCTCTAATGCAGGGGGTTGACTATGGCTACACCTTC.

This clone has a single count. The chain links TRBV5-1 to TRBJ2-1, with TRBD1 matching over 9 bases. The J segment lost 9 bases and the V segment lost 2 bases, leaving 9 bases of the junction unmatched. Germline values: CDR1 SGHRS, CDR2 YFSETQ. This CDR3 is 15 amino acids long. Here the CDR3 reads CASSLGPGQGFEQFF. The CDR3 DNA follows: TGCGCCAGCAGCTTAGGACCGGGACAGGGTTTTGAGCAGTTCTTC.